The rows below give T cell receptor beta chains drawn from one sample of a study of cytomegalovirus exposure and HLA in healthy donors. Produced via immunoSEQ multiplex PCR; TCRdb's table is partial and in-frame only. The table shows 150,000 to 250,000 clones, with approximately 80% occurring only once. The sample taken for sequencing was PBMCs. These receptors were obtained from a boy aged 2 to 10 in good health and CMV-seronegative. Both conserved end residues are part of each CDR3. A D gene is named only where the DNA matches it firmly. Clone size appears in some rows only: once, few, many, or a class for an expanded clone.

d_gene	abundance	v_gene	j_gene	CDR3nt	CDR3aa
.	few	TRBV11-2	TRBJ2-2	TGTGCCAGCAGCACTAGTAGGGGGGAGCTGTTTTTT	CASSTSRGELFF
.	few	TRBV13	TRBJ2-1	TGTGCCAGCAGCGGACAGACCGATGAGCAGTTCTTC	CASSGQTDEQFF
TRBD1	.	TRBV27	TRBJ2-7	TGTGCCAGCAGTCCTCGGACAGGGGCCTACGAGCAGTACTTC	CASSPRTGAYEQYF
TRBD1	once	TRBV29-1	TRBJ1-1	TGCAGCGTTGACGAGACAGGGGATTACACTGAAGCTTTCTTT	CSVDETGDYTEAFF
.	.	TRBV4-2	TRBJ1-2	TGTGCCAGCAGCCAAGAGGCAGGGGATGACTATGGCTACACCTTC	CASSQEAGDDYGYTF
TRBD1	.	TRBV2	TRBJ1-2	TGTGCCAGCAGTGAACGTGGACAGGGTAACTATGGCTACACCTTC	CASSERGQGNYGYTF
TRBD1	.	TRBV7-9	TRBJ2-1	TGTGCCAGCAGCTTAGCACGGGACAGGGAGTTCTTC	CASSLARDREFF
.	.	TRBV9	TRBJ1-1	TGTGCCAGCAGCGCCGTAATACAGGGCTCGGTGAACACTGAAGCTTTCTTT	CASSAVIQGSVNTEAFF
.	.	TRBV12-5	TRBJ2-7	TGTGCTAGTGGTTTCGAAATCTACGACGAGCAGTACTTC	CASGFEIYDEQYF
.	.	TRBV5-6	TRBJ1-5	TGTGCCAGCAGCTTAAGAGGCAATCAGCCCCAGCATTTT	CASSLRGNQPQHF
.	.	TRBV5-1	TRBJ1-5	TGCGCCAGCAGCTTCGCCGGGAGCCCGAATCAGCCCCAGCATTTT	CASSFAGSPNQPQHF
TRBD1	few	TRBV15	TRBJ1-4	TGTGCCACCAGCACCGCTCTGACAGGGACATTTGAAAAACTGTTTTTT	CATSTALTGTFEKLFF
.	.	TRBV30	TRBJ2-1	TGTGCCTGGAGCCCCATCGGACTGGACCCCTACAATGAGCAGTTCTTC	CAWSPIGLDPYNEQFF
.	.	TRBV6-1	TRBJ1-5	TGTGCCAGCGGCAGGGTACAAACGGGTCAGCCCCAGCATTTT	CASGRVQTGQPQHF
TRBD1	.	TRBV11-2	TRBJ2-7	TGTGCCAGCAGCTTCCCAGACAGGGGTGCCGAGCAGTACTTC	CASSFPDRGAEQYF
.	.	TRBV5-1	TRBJ1-1	TGCGCCAGCAGCTTGGGTTCGGAGGGAGTTCAGACAGCTTTCTTT	CASSLGSEGVQTAFF
.	.	TRBV4-1	TRBJ2-5	TGCGCCAGCAGCCGCCCGGAAACTAGCGAGACCCAGTACTTC	CASSRPETSETQYF
.	.	TRBV6-4	TRBJ2-7	TGTGCCAGCAGTGTCCCGACAGGGGAGGGTAGCGGGGGTCACTCCTACGAGCAGTACTTC	CASSVPTGEGSGGHSYEQYF
.	.	TRBV6-4	TRBJ2-2	TGTGCCAGCAGTGACCGAGGTGGCGGGGAGCTGTTTTTT	CASSDRGGGELFF
.	.	TRBV21-1	TRBJ1-6	TGTGCCAGCAGGCCCCGGTCCCGGGACAGGGGTAATTCACCCCTCCACTTT	CASRPRSRDRGNSPLHF
TRBD1	once	TRBV7-9	TRBJ2-7	TGTGCCAGCAGCCACTTGGCAGGGGGCGTCGACGAGCAGTACTTC	CASSHLAGGVDEQYF
TRBD1	.	TRBV5-8	TRBJ1-1	TGTGCCAGCACCTTGGGACAGGGGAACACTGAAGCTTTCTTT	CASTLGQGNTEAFF
TRBD2	.	TRBV7-2	TRBJ2-7	TGTGCCAGCAGCTTTAGCGGGGGTAAAGAGCAGTACTTC	CASSFSGGKEQYF
.	.	TRBV7-9	TRBJ1-3	TGTTCCAGCAGCAGCCGGACAGTCTCTGGAAACACCATATATTTT	CSSSSRTVSGNTIYF
TRBD1	.	TRBV5-4	TRBJ2-7	TGTGCCAGCAGCTCGGGGACAGGGGACTACGAGCAGTACTTC	CASSSGTGDYEQYF
.	once	TRBV5-8	TRBJ2-3	TGTGCCAGCAGCTTGGCCCTATTCACAGATACGCAGTATTTT	CASSLALFTDTQYF
.	.	TRBV18	TRBJ2-3	TGTGCCAGCTCACCAGTCGCGGGGACGAGCACAGATACGCAGTATTTT	CASSPVAGTSTDTQYF
TRBD2	once	TRBV9	TRBJ2-5	TGTGCCAGCAGTAAACGGGGGGGAGAGACCCAGTACTTC	CASSKRGGETQYF